A single sample is the source of the 18 T cell receptor beta chains below, sequenced in a study of response to subunit inactivated influenza vaccine. Each CDR3 protein is one row after TCRdb ran MiXCR on the RT-PCR reads. The data contain around 520,000 distinct CDR3 sequences, roughly 25% of them singletons. This sample comprised CD4+ T cells sorted from PBMCs, obtained 5 days after vaccination. These receptor sequences come from a man aged 50 to 59 who received an inactivated influenza vaccine.

This clonotype has just a few counts. This chain joins TRBV12-3 or TRBV12-4 and TRBJ1-5; D might be TRBD1 (6 bases). Trimming shortened V by 5 bases and J by 6 bases, and 11 bases separated the two germline ends. This CDR3 has 13 amino acids. CDR3 residues: CASSTTGPQPQHF. CDR3 nucleotide sequence: TGTGCCAGCAGTACTACAGGGCCTCAGCCCCAGCATTTT.

The chain couples TRBV30 to TRBJ1-6; D remains unclear. The CDR3 spans 11 residues. Germline assignment: CDR1 GTSNPN and CDR2 SVGIG (reference sequence). V gave up 3 bases and J gave up 9 bases, with 6 bases separating them. This CDR3 reads CAWSLTSPLHF. CDR3 nucleotides: TGTGCCTGGAGCCTTACTTCACCCCTCCACTTT. The variable domain in full, with the rest retrieved from reference TRBV30 and TRBJ1-6, is SQTIHQWPATLVQPVGSPLSLECTVEGTSNPNLYWYRQAAGRGLQLLFYSVGIGQISSEVPQNLSASRPQDRQFILSSKKLLLSDSGFYLCAWSLTSPLHFGNGTRLTVT.

J is TRBJ2-3 and V is TRBV7-9; possibly TRBD2 for D (6 bases). Trimming pared 4 bases from V and 3 bases from J, leaving 11 bases between. The germline CDR1 and CDR2 sequences are SEHNR and FQNEAQ (reference sequence). The CDR3 is 14 amino acids. As DNA, the CDR3 is TGTGCCAGCAGCTCCCTCCTAGCGACAGATACGCAGTATTTT. It codes for CASSSLLATDTQYF.

CDR3 protein: CASSAGTSSDEQYF. CDR3 DNA sequence: TGTGCCAGCAGTGCCGGGACTTCTTCCGACGAGCAGTACTTC. The V gene is TRBV12-3 or TRBV12-4, the J gene TRBJ2-7; maybe TRBD2 (6 bases). The CDR3 extends over 14 amino acids. V was pared by 5 bases and J by 5 bases, with 16 bases between.

This clonotype was picked up many times. The rearrangement uses TRBV4-2 and TRBJ1-1; the D gene is possibly TRBD1 (5 bases). Germline V gives CDR1 LGHNA, CDR2 YNFKEQ. CDR3 length: 15 amino acids. The ends were cut back, 2 bases at V and 4 bases at J, with 14 bases in the middle. The CDR3 protein is CASSQSNQGSTEAFF. Here the CDR3 DNA reads TGTGCCAGCAGCCAATCTAATCAGGGAAGCACTGAAGCTTTCTTT.

This clonotype was found a few times. The chain employs TRBV5-5 and TRBJ2-3; the D gene is possibly TRBD1 (5 bases). Germline V gene lookup returns CDR1 SGHKS and CDR2 YYEKEE (reference sequence). V lost 2 bases to trimming and J lost 2 bases, with 9 bases between them. This CDR3 is built from 14 residues. The CDR3 DNA reads as TGTGCCAGCAGCTTCCAGGGTTCCACAGATACGCAGTATTTT. This translates into CASSFQGSTDTQYF.

V gene TRBV10-3 combines with J gene TRBJ2-5; TRBD1 is a possible D gene (5 bases). Trimming took off 3 bases at V and 5 bases at J, with 7 bases between the two ends. CDR1 is ENHRY, CDR2 SYGVKD, per germline. The CDR3 has 12 amino acids. CDR3 protein: CAISDKGETQYF. In DNA form, the CDR3 reads TGTGCCATCAGTGATAAGGGGGAGACCCAGTACTTC.

This clonotype was seen more than once but under ten times. The chain joins TRBV20-1 to TRBJ1-3, with a weak D call TRBD1 (6 bases). Deletions cut 5 bases from V and 1 base from J, with 12 bases between. The length of the CDR3 is 14 residues. CDR1 and CDR2 from the germline V gene are DFQATT and SNEGSKA (reference sequence). The DNA for the CDR3 is TGCAGTGCTCAGTTCACAGGGTCTGGAAACACCATATATTTT. Protein sequence: CSAQFTGSGNTIYF.

The CDR3 protein is CALRDSWGTGELFF. DNA for the CDR3: TGTGCCCTCCGGGACTCCTGGGGCACCGGGGAGCTGTTTTTT. This chain uses TRBV19 with TRBJ2-2; the D gene is possibly TRBD2 (6 bases). CDR1 LNHDA and CDR2 SQIVND come from the germline V gene (reference sequence). The V gene lost 11 bases and the J gene lost 4 bases, with 17 bases spanning the gap. The CDR3 loop spans 14 amino acids.

The V gene is TRBV5-1, the J gene TRBJ2-2; 8 positions match TRBD1. CDR1 and CDR2 from the germline V gene are SGHRS and YFSETQ. The CDR3 is made up of 15 amino acids. Unmatched junction bases numbered 3, after V lost 3 bases and J lost 2 bases. The CDR3 reads CASSWGQANTGELFF. DNA of the CDR3: TGCGCCAGCAGCTGGGGACAGGCCAACACCGGGGAGCTGTTTTTT.

The chain links TRBV10-3 to TRBJ2-7; 10 bases map to TRBD1. V was clipped by 6 bases and J by 3 bases; unmatched bases: 5. This CDR3 spans 14 amino acids. Per the germline V gene, CDR1 is ENHRY and CDR2 is SYGVKD. The CDR3 DNA reads TGTGCCATCAGAGCCGGGACAGGGGTCTACGAGCAGTACTTC. This sequence encodes CAIRAGTGVYEQYF.

This clonotype was picked up a small number of times. This chain joins TRBV11-2 and TRBJ1-6, with unresolved D. This CDR3 contains 18 residues. Germline V gene lookup returns CDR1 SGHAT and CDR2 FQNNGV. V was cut by 0 bases and J by 4 bases, with 16 bases left in between. The CDR3 nucleotides read TGTGCCAGCAGCTTAGAGAAAAGTGGGTCTCGGTATAATTCACCCCTCCACTTT. Translation gives CASSLEKSGSRYNSPLHF.

The rearrangement joins TRBV4-2 to TRBJ1-6, with TRBD1 matching over 8 bases. The J segment lost 3 bases and the V segment lost 1 base, leaving 2 bases of the junction unmatched. Looked up from germline, CDR1 is LGHNA and CDR2 is YNFKEQ. This CDR3 region has 16 residues. The CDR3 is CASSQVGTGYNSPLHF. DNA for the CDR3: TGTGCCAGCAGCCAAGTGGGGACAGGCTATAATTCACCCCTCCACTTT.

The chain carries TRBV18 and TRBJ1-1; possibly TRBD1 for D (5 bases). Germline V gene lookup returns CDR1 KGHSH and CDR2 LQKENI. CDR3 length equals 14 residues. V shed 2 bases and J shed 3 bases, with 10 bases lying between them. The CDR3 here is CASSPSRADTEAFF. The DNA of the CDR3 is TGTGCCAGCTCACCAAGCAGGGCGGACACTGAAGCTTTCTTT.

This chain uses TRBV18 with TRBJ2-5, with unresolved D. The germline CDR1 and CDR2 sequences are KGHSH and LQKENI. This CDR3 comprises 13 residues. Deletions cut 0 bases from V and 0 bases from J, with 2 bases between. CDR3 in amino acids: CASSPPYQETQYF. In DNA form, the CDR3 reads TGTGCCAGCTCACCACCGTACCAAGAGACCCAGTACTTC. Full variable domain (outside the CDR3, taken from reference TRBV18 and TRBJ2-5): NAGVMQNPRHLVRRRGQEARLRCSPMKGHSHVYWYRQLPEEGLKFMVYLQKENIIDESGMPKERFSAEFPKEGPSILRIQQVVRGDSAAYFCASSPPYQETQYFGPGTRLLVL.

The chain combines TRBV3-1 with TRBJ2-7; 7 nucleotides line up with TRBD1. After removal of 1 base from V and 6 bases from J, the junction contained 9 bases not matched to a gene. This CDR3 region has 15 residues. Per germline, CDR1 LGHDT and CDR2 YNNKEL (reference sequence). CDR3 region: CASSQGAGGNVEQYF. CDR3 nucleotide sequence: TGTGCCAGCAGCCAAGGAGCAGGGGGTAATGTCGAGCAGTACTTC.

There are a few counts of this clonotype. The chain joins TRBV12-3 or TRBV12-4 to TRBJ2-2; D may match TRBD1 or TRBD2 (5 bases each). V dropped 6 bases and J dropped 0 bases, with 11 bases sitting between them. This CDR3 has 15 residues. In nucleotides, the CDR3 is TGTGCCAGCAGGGTGGGACCGACGAACACCGGGGAGCTGTTTTTT. This translates into CASRVGPTNTGELFF.

The gene calls are TRBV5-5 and TRBJ2-2, with TRBD2 matching 8 bases. The CDR3 has 16 amino acids. The J segment lost 5 bases and the V segment lost 4 bases, leaving 10 bases of the junction unmatched. From germline, CDR1 is SGHKS and CDR2 YYEKEE (reference sequence). The CDR3: CASSRVLAVRTGELFF. Here the CDR3 DNA reads TGTGCCAGCAGCCGAGTACTAGCGGTGCGAACCGGGGAGCTGTTTTTT.